The source of this TCR beta chain is a study of T cells in localized non-small cell lung cancer (TCRdb year 2020). In the study overall: T cell repertoires of some 240 early-stage NSCLC patients were analyzed, with tumors being compared against uninvolved tumor-adjacent lungs. The cohort comprised 236 treatment-naïve NSCLC patients with resected, localized lung tumors. Of the NSCLC patients, 129 were male and approximately 110 were female, and the mean age was approximately 64 years. Findings and caveats that apply to the study as a whole: Because multi-region sequencing of the tumors was not done, intratumor heterogeneity could not be ruled out. Higher T cell density in blood was associated with longer overall survival, whereas higher clonality in adjacent lung was associated with shorter survival. Because of the exploratory design, TCR variables were selected using unadjusted p-values without false-discovery rate correction. The highest T cell clonality was observed in uninvolved tumor-adjacent lung, where clonality exceeded that of tumor, suggesting that antigenic responses were more focused in uninvolved tumor-adjacent lung. A median of around 62 of the top 100 tumor clones turned up in the paired uninvolved adjacent lung, and under 30 of those clones also ranked among the top 100 of that same adjacent lung.

Turning to this clone: Its antigen is not yet known. No base quality values were provided; no much bigger clone lies one nucleotide off.

TCR beta CDR3 regions were sequenced from DNA using the immunoSEQ Assay. Per the authors' processing: To compute T cell density, TCR beta template counts were normalized to usable DNA, which was estimated by amplifying housekeeping genes. Using the preseqR package, richness was estimated by extrapolating to 120,000 templates for tissue samples and 400,000 templates for PBMC samples. Clonality was taken to be one minus Pielou's evenness. Tissue-enriched TCRs were identified by differential abundance testing using productive amino-acid clonotypes, minimum total count 5 and alpha 0.1. The Jaccard Index and the Morisita Overlap Index were used to measure how much the repertoires overlapped between compartments. GLIPH grouped TCR beta CDR3s together with public tetramer-defined viral CDR3s, and a viral motif had to include at least three viral sequences and show V-gene enrichment. TCRdb stores this immuneACCESS table with in-frame sequences only. Part of the clones is absent; in the studies checked, under half of the shortfall reflects unresolved V genes, and no reason is known for the rest. V, J and clone size were drawn from that table, and D and trimming were deduced from the DNA. This sample holds some 1,700 clones; approximately 31% were observed only once. The ten largest clones represent about 13% of the sample.

Uninvolved adjacent lung was sampled at least 2 cm away from the tumor margin, and two independent pathologists confirmed that the tissue had no atypia. At diagnosis, tumor, uninvolved tumor-adjacent lung and peripheral blood were collected and then preserved as a mix of FFPE and fresh-frozen material. Trimming at the junction amounts to 1 base on V and 3 bases on J, and the germline ends lie 4 bases apart. Spanning cysteine to phenylalanine, the CDR3 consists of 13 amino acids. Of the read, only the CDR3 DNA is kept; its 39 bases are in frame from base 1. The germline V gene encodes CDR1 MNHNS and CDR2 SASEGT.

Recombination linked TRBV6-1 to TRBJ2-1, with the D segment identity uncertain. Sequencing was performed on normal lung tissue next to the tumor, taken before any cancer treatment. This TCR came from a male donor aged 60 or older with stage II squamous cell lung carcinoma. The CDR3 in this case is CASSEVVYNEQFF. The bases are TGTGCCAGCAGTGAAGTGGTCTACAATGAGCAGTTCTTC.